This TCR gamma chain stems from a study of γδ T cells in repeated Plasmodium falciparum infection. On the study more broadly: The natural-infection arm compared Malian children under seasonal malaria with matched Australian children. Study-level points and caveats: Repeated controlled infections reportedly drove waves of new clonotype selection in Vdelta2-negative, mostly Vdelta1+, gammadelta repertoires.

Flow sorting of PBMC yielded separate Vgamma9/Vdelta2+ and Vdelta2-negative gammadelta T cell populations for bulk repertoire analysis. TCRdb made new clone calls on the multiplex PCR reads using CATT. The sample yields roughly 27,000 gamma-chain clones, 2.5% to 3.5% seen once. This CDR3 contains 15 residues. Per the germline V gene, CDR1 is VTNTFY and CDR2 is YDVSTARD (reference sequence). This clone was recorded many times. Its matching antigen is unknown. The protein TCRdb gives is from a much larger clone and does not agree with this DNA's translation at residue 13, likely a read error; the protein shown here comes from the DNA.

The sample taken for sequencing was gamma-delta T cells from blood. This TCR was sampled from a pool of human donors (malaria-infected and uninfected, not separated). The J gene was not called, though the V gene is TRGV3. CDR3 loop: CATWDVGPPYYKELF. The CDR3 DNA reads as TGTGCCACCTGGGACGTAGGCCCCCCTTATTATAAGGAACTCTTT.